The 21 T cell receptor beta chains presented below share a single source sample, sequenced in a study of OX40 agonist ivuxolimab in advanced cancers. Receptor libraries were prepared by the immunoSEQ multiplex PCR assay. TCRdb provides this immuneACCESS table in a form limited to in-frame rearrangements. Some clones are lacking; in checked studies, under half of them reflect an unresolved V gene, and why the rest are absent is not known. This sample gives 40,000 to 55,000 clones in total; approximately 88% of them show up just once. In total, the top ten clones hold about 16% of the sample. The sequenced sample was CD4+ or CD8+ T cells sorted from blood, obtained in a trial of the OX40 agonist ivuxolimab. The receptors were sampled from an adult with an advanced solid tumor such as melanoma, head and neck, liver or kidney cancer.

V and J are TRBV5-1 and TRBJ2-5; either TRBD1 or TRBD2 may fit D (5 bases each). The CDR3 loop spans 16 amino acids. Per germline, CDR1 SGHRS and CDR2 YFSETQ. Trimming removed 5 bases at V and 3 bases at J, with 20 bases between. CDR3 coding DNA: TGCGCCAGCAGTATCTACCGGGGCAACCTTAAAGAGACCCAGTACTTC. This codes for CASSIYRGNLKETQYF.

This sequence joins TRBV18 and TRBJ2-1, with D perhaps TRBD1 (6 bases). CDR1 is KGHSH and CDR2 is LQKENI in the germline V gene. Between the trimmed V and J ends, which lost 3 bases and 5 bases, there was a span of 14 bases. There are 15 residues in the CDR3. This CDR3 is CASSPTFGDNNEQFF. CDR3 nucleotides: TGTGCCAGCTCACCCACGTTCGGGGACAACAATGAGCAGTTCTTC. The full variable domain, in which reference TRBV18 and TRBJ2-1 provide the parts outside the CDR3, is NAGVMQNPRHLVRRRGQEARLRCSPMKGHSHVYWYRQLPEEGLKFMVYLQKENIIDESGMPKERFSAEFPKEGPSILRIQQVVRGDSAAYFCASSPTFGDNNEQFFGPGTRLTVL.

This clone appeared a single time. This chain connects TRBV7-9 to TRBJ2-5; 9 bases agree with TRBD2. The CDR3 contains 13 residues. V was clipped by 2 bases and J by 5 bases; unmatched bases: 0. Germline lookup yields CDR1 SEHNR and CDR2 FQNEAQ (reference sequence). CDR3: CASSLSGGETQYF. CDR3 bases: TGTGCCAGCAGCTTAAGCGGGGGGGAGACCCAGTACTTC.

This chain joins TRBV10-3 and TRBJ2-1; no reliable D call. V was pared by 5 bases and J by 2 bases, with 4 bases between. The CDR3 loop spans 12 amino acids. Germline CDR1 and CDR2: ENHRY and SYGVKD. CDR3: CAISTTYNEQFF. In DNA form, the CDR3 reads TGTGCCATCAGTACCACCTACAATGAGCAGTTCTTC.

The rearrangement uses TRBV6-7 and TRBJ2-7; tentative D call: TRBD2 (6 bases). TRBV6-7 is recorded as an ORF, its role being uncertain. The CDR3 is made up of 17 amino acids. V was clipped by 0 bases and J by 4 bases, with 19 bases between them. DNA of the CDR3: TGTGCCAGCAGTTACTCGGTACCCAGGAGGAGGGGATACGAGCAGTACTTC. Translation gives CASSYSVPRRRGYEQYF.

This clone was counted a single time. This sequence joins TRBV7-3 and TRBJ2-1; the D gene is possibly TRBD1 (6 bases). The CDR3 is made up of 17 amino acids. Germline V gene sequence: CDR1 SGHTA, CDR2 FQGTGA. Trimming removed 1 base at V and 8 bases at J, with 21 bases between. CDR3 amino acids: CASSLMDSPMVWDEQFF. The CDR3 DNA sequence: TGTGCCAGCAGCTTAATGGACAGCCCTATGGTCTGGGATGAGCAGTTCTTC.

The chain uses TRBV6-6 and TRBJ2-5; D is unclear. V was pared by 1 base and J by 0 bases, with 9 bases between. The CDR3 consists of 15 residues. Germline CDR1 MNHNY, CDR2 SVGAGI (reference sequence). In nucleotides, the CDR3 is TGTGCCAGCAGTTACTTCCGGGCCGACCAAGAGACCCAGTACTTC. This gives the protein CASSYFRADQETQYF.

The gene calls are TRBV5-1 and TRBJ2-5, with unresolved D. Germline values: CDR1 SGHRS, CDR2 YFSETQ. The CDR3 spans 14 residues. Trimming cost V 0 bases and J 0 bases, with 6 bases left between them. CDR3: CASSLGLYQETQYF. Written as DNA, the CDR3 is TGCGCCAGCAGCTTGGGCCTGTACCAAGAGACCCAGTACTTC.

The chain carries TRBV5-8 and TRBJ2-7, with TRBD2 matching over 9 bases. The junction had 9 bases not matched to a gene; V was cut back by 2 bases and J by 0 bases. CDR1 is SGHTS, CDR2 YDEGEE, per germline. This CDR3 spans 17 amino acids. Here the CDR3 DNA reads TGTGCCAGCAGCTTCGGGCTAGCGGGGACCCTCTCCTACGAGCAGTACTTC. It is translated as CASSFGLAGTLSYEQYF.

This clone was seen only a few times. The chain couples TRBV6-1 to TRBJ1-5; possible D gene TRBD1, 5 bases. The CDR3 spans 15 residues. V was cut by 6 bases and J by 7 bases, with 19 bases left in between. Germline-derived CDR1 and CDR2 are MNHNS and SASEGT. The CDR3 DNA follows: TGTGCCAGCAGACGGGGGACCCTTCCTTTGCAGCCCCAGCATTTT. This codes for CASRRGTLPLQPQHF.

The rearrangement joins TRBV27 to TRBJ2-1; 7 bases agree with TRBD1. J was trimmed by 2 bases and V by 7 bases; bases with no gene match: 5. Germline loops: CDR1 MNHEY, CDR2 SMNVEV (reference sequence). The CDR3 has 14 residues. CDR3 in DNA: TGTGCCAGCACCTTTACAGGGGCCTACAATGAGCAGTTCTTC. Translating gives CASTFTGAYNEQFF.

The chain carries TRBV13 and TRBJ1-1; the match to TRBD1 covers 8 bases. V lost 5 bases, J lost 0 bases, and 11 bases stayed unmatched. This CDR3 is 17 amino acids long. Per the germline V gene, CDR1 is PRHDT and CDR2 is FYEKMQ (reference sequence). DNA of the CDR3: TGTGCCAGCAGCCCTACAGGGGGTGCCTTTATGAACACTGAAGCTTTCTTT. Translating gives CASSPTGGAFMNTEAFF.

The rearrangement uses TRBV29-1 and TRBJ1-2, with D maybe TRBD1 (6 bases). The CDR3 runs 17 residues. Germline V gene lookup returns CDR1 SQVTM and CDR2 ANQGSEA. V was cut by 0 bases and J by 4 bases, with 21 bases left in between. The CDR3 DNA reads as TGCAGCGTTGAAGATCTCGGCAGGGGATGGGCGAGCTATGGCTACACCTTC. As protein: CSVEDLGRGWASYGYTF.

This chain links TRBV7-9 with TRBJ1-5, with TRBD1 matching 10 bases. Germline lookup yields CDR1 SEHNR and CDR2 FQNEAQ (reference sequence). With V trimmed by 5 bases and J by 1 base, 14 bases remained unmatched. The CDR3 covers 19 residues. CDR3 in amino acids: CASSQAPDRGGLSNQPQHF. The CDR3 bases are TGTGCCAGCAGCCAAGCCCCGGACAGGGGGGGTCTGAGCAATCAGCCCCAGCATTTT.

This sequence joins TRBV6-1 and TRBJ2-7, with a weak D call TRBD1 (6 bases). Germline V CDR1 and CDR2: MNHNS, SASEGT. The V end was cut by 3 bases, the J end by 1 base, with 16 bases between. This CDR3 region has 16 residues. The CDR3 DNA reads as TGTGCCAGCAGTGAGCTCTTGGGCAGGGGATCCTACGAGCAGTACTTC. Its translation: CASSELLGRGSYEQYF.

The table lists this clone with a count of one. The rearrangement uses TRBV21-1 and TRBJ2-1; the DNA was not compared with TRBD2, the D call given in the table. TRBV21-1 counts as a pseudogene. The CDR3 contains 14 residues. CDR3 nucleotide sequence: TGTGCCAGCAGCTCCTACTGTCCCCTAAATGAGCAGTTCTTC. Its protein is CASSSYCPLNEQFF.

This sequence joins TRBV27 and TRBJ1-1; no clear D. Trimming took 1 base from V and 5 from J, leaving 20 bases between them. The CDR3 runs 17 residues. CDR1 and CDR2 (germline): MNHEY, SMNVEV (reference sequence). Here the CDR3 reads CASSLLSRGRFNTEAFF. The CDR3 DNA is TGTGCCAGCAGTTTATTGAGTCGCGGCAGGTTCAATACTGAAGCTTTCTTT.

The V gene is TRBV6-1, the J gene TRBJ1-2; no definite D call. The CDR3 extends over 11 amino acids. V was pared by 0 bases and J by 4 bases, with 0 bases between. In germline, CDR1 is MNHNS, CDR2 SASEGT. The CDR3 nucleotides are TGTGCCAGCAGTGAAGCCTATGGCTACACCTTC. Protein sequence: CASSEAYGYTF.

The chain employs TRBV4-1 and TRBJ2-1, with 7 bases identical to TRBD2. This CDR3 comprises 19 residues. The V segment lost 1 base and the J segment 0 bases; nucleotides outside the gene matches: 12. Germline CDR1 reads MGHRA; CDR2 reads YSYEKL. The CDR3 loop is CASSQVLAGPGSSYNEQFF. The CDR3, as DNA: TGCGCCAGCAGCCAAGTATTAGCGGGTCCCGGGAGCTCCTACAATGAGCAGTTCTTC.

J is TRBJ1-2 and V is TRBV10-3; 9 positions match TRBD1. Trimming removed 6 bases from V and 6 bases from J; junction bases left unmatched: 11. The CDR3 is 15 residues long. CDR1 ENHRY and CDR2 SYGVKD come from the germline V gene. CDR3 region: CAIRVGTGRRDGYTF. In nucleotides, the CDR3 is TGTGCCATCAGGGTTGGGACAGGGAGGAGAGATGGCTACACCTTC.

This clone was counted a single time. The chain combines TRBV27 with TRBJ2-1; possibly TRBD1 for D (6 bases). CDR1 is MNHEY and CDR2 is SMNVEV in the germline V gene (reference sequence). V was trimmed by 2 bases and J by 5 bases, leaving 10 bases between them. The CDR3 has 14 amino acids. DNA of the CDR3: TGTGCCAGCAGTTTAGGCAGGGGACACAATGAGCAGTTCTTC. It is translated as CASSLGRGHNEQFF.